A single sample is the source of the 14 T cell receptor beta chains below, sequenced in a study of T cell repertoires in cytomegalovirus infection. TCRdb re-analysed the reads in MiXCR, keeping a single row per CDR3 protein. The sample gives approximately 910,000 distinct CDR3 sequences, more than 25% of which show up once; over 13% is in the top ten. What these receptors recognize is not known. Material: cultured CD8+ T cells from PBMCs, obtained from culture after CMV antigen stimulation. Every receptor here comes from a human donor in good health (CMV status not recorded). Some clones in this sample may be carry-over from other donors' samples.

The J gene is TRBJ1-1, the V gene TRBV6-6; a weak D match, TRBD1 (5 bases). Germline CDR1 MNHNY, CDR2 SVGAGI (reference sequence). The CDR3 has 19 residues. Between the trimmed V and J ends, which lost 6 bases and 0 bases, there was a span of 26 bases. CDR3 sequence reads: CASSFGWDVRGDLNTEAFF. As DNA, the CDR3 is TGTGCCAGCAGCTTTGGGTGGGACGTACGTGGTGACTTGAACACTGAAGCTTTCTTT.

The V and J genes are TRBV6-1 and TRBJ2-2; no clear D. Germline values: CDR1 MNHNS, CDR2 SASEGT. The ends were cut back, 5 bases at V and 9 bases at J, with 19 bases in the middle. This CDR3 spans 15 amino acids. The chain's CDR3 is CASSMYGVFNWELFF. DNA of the CDR3: TGTGCCAGCAGTATGTATGGGGTATTCAACTGGGAGCTGTTTTTT.

V is TRBV4-1 and J is TRBJ2-7, with D possibly called TRBD1 or TRBD2 (5 bases each). The CDR3 has 13 amino acids. Germline values: CDR1 MGHRA, CDR2 YSYEKL. Between the trimmed V and J ends, which lost 4 bases and 6 bases, there was a span of 13 bases. CDR3 in DNA: TGCGCCAGCAGCCTCTCACACGGGACCGAGCAGTACGTC. Its translation: CASSLSHGTEQYV.

Note on this clonotype: A junction boundary mismatches the germline segment, possibly from a read error. This chain links TRBV27 with TRBJ1-2; D is uncertain. CDR1 and CDR2 from the germline V gene are MNHEY and SMNVEV (reference sequence). The CDR3 is made up of 13 amino acids. The CDR3 DNA reads TGTGCCAACAGTTTCACATCGAACTATGGCTACACCTTC. This translates into CANSFTSNYGYTF.

This clonotype was counted at least ten times. The V and J genes are TRBV7-6 and TRBJ2-3; D is perhaps TRBD1 or TRBD2 (5 bases each). The V end was cut by 5 bases, the J end by 9 bases, with 12 bases between. The CDR3 runs to 12 residues. CDR1 and CDR2 (germline): SGHVS, FNYEAQ. The CDR3 is CASSNRDQTQYF. DNA for the CDR3: TGTGCCAGCAGCAACCGGGACCAAACGCAGTATTTT.

This clonotype appeared a few times. J is TRBJ2-5 and V is TRBV7-9; 9 nucleotides align to TRBD2. The CDR3 totals 18 residues. The ends lost 5 bases at V and 4 bases at J; junction bases unmatched: 17. Germline V gene sequence: CDR1 SEHNR, CDR2 FQNEAQ (reference sequence). In DNA, the CDR3 is TGTGCCAGCAGCACCCCGAACCCCCCTAGCGGGATTTTAGAGACCCAGTACTTC. It specifies CASSTPNPPSGILETQYF.

This clonotype was detected only a few times. The chain is built from TRBV6-1 and TRBJ2-5; possibly TRBD1 or TRBD2 for D (6 bases each). V was shortened by 1 base and J by 5 bases, with 17 bases between the two germline ends. The germline V gene has CDR1 MNHNS and CDR2 SASEGT. This CDR3 spans 16 amino acids. DNA of the CDR3: TGTGCCAGCAGTGAAGTCGGGGGCAGGGTCAGGGAGACCCAGTACTTC. Amino acids: CASSEVGGRVRETQYF.

This clonotype has just a few counts. This sequence joins TRBV27 and TRBJ1-5; the match to TRBD1 covers 7 bases. Trimming at V came to 3 bases and at J to 2 bases, leaving 10 bases not matched to a gene. Per germline, CDR1 MNHEY and CDR2 SMNVEV (reference sequence). The CDR3 has 17 amino acids. In nucleotides, the CDR3 is TGTGCCAGCAGTTTGGCATCAGGGGGGTACGGCAATCAGCCCCAGCATTTT. Protein product: CASSLASGGYGNQPQHF.

The J gene is TRBJ2-2, the V gene TRBV7-8; TRBD2 is a possible D gene (6 bases). Deletions cut 5 bases from V and 3 bases from J, with 16 bases between. The CDR3 spans 16 residues. Per germline, CDR1 SGHVS and CDR2 FQNEAQ. This CDR3 reads CASSRKEGYDTGELFF. In DNA, the CDR3 is TGTGCCAGCAGCAGGAAGGAGGGTTATGACACCGGGGAGCTGTTTTTT.

This clonotype is a singleton in its sample. This chain links TRBV2 with TRBJ2-7; 8 nucleotides match TRBD1. CDR1 is SNHLY and CDR2 is FYNNEI in the germline V gene. Trimming took 8 bases from V and 5 from J; bases not matched to a gene: 8. This CDR3 comprises 13 residues. The CDR3 coding sequence is TGTGCCAGCCGGACAGGGTTTTTGCACGAGCAGTACTTC. It specifies CASRTGFLHEQYF.

Concerning this clonotype: Compared with germline, one end of the junction differs, possibly owing to a read error. The chain links TRBV7-6 to TRBJ2-5, with TRBD2 identical over 9 bases. The germline V gene has CDR1 SGHVS and CDR2 FNYEAQ. CDR3 length equals 15 residues. CDR3 nucleotides: TGTGCTAGCAGCTCCTCTAGCGGGGTACAAGAGACCCAGTACTTC. This gives the protein CASSSSSGVQETQYF.

This clonotype was seen repeatedly, ten times or more. The chain recombines TRBV7-2 with TRBJ2-3; D call uncertain. CDR3 length: 17 amino acids. V gave up 5 bases and J gave up 2 bases, with 20 bases separating them. Germline V gene data show CDR1 as SGHTA and CDR2 as FQGNSA. The CDR3 is CASSVTTAEAFTDTQYF. In DNA, the CDR3 is TGTGCCAGCAGCGTCACCACGGCCGAGGCTTTCACAGATACGCAGTATTTT.

This clonotype has ten or more counts. The chain recombines TRBV7-2 with TRBJ2-7; TRBD1 agrees at 8 bases. The germline V gene encodes CDR1 SGHTA and CDR2 FQGNSA. CDR3 size: 14 residues. Trimming removed 5 bases from V and 4 bases from J; junction bases left unmatched: 7. CDR3 amino acids: CASSTRQGKYEQYF. The CDR3 DNA reads as TGTGCCAGCAGCACCCGACAGGGGAAGTACGAGCAGTACTTC.

This sequence joins TRBV12-5 and TRBJ1-1; 8 nucleotides line up with TRBD1. CDR1 LGHNT and CDR2 FRNRAP come from the germline V gene. CDR3 size: 15 residues. The V gene end was trimmed by 5 bases and the J gene end by 4 bases; junction bases not matched to a gene: 9. The DNA for the CDR3 is TGTGCTAGTGGTAGTATGGGACAGGTGGGCACTGAAGCTTTCTTT. Its translation is CASGSMGQVGTEAFF.